The clone carrying this TCR beta chain occurred a few times. Its antigen remains unknown. The entry originates in a study of identical twins. V trimming: 3 bases; J trimming: 4 bases; junction bases outside the gene matches: 5. CDR3 length equals 14 residues. Germline-derived CDR1 and CDR2 are SGHAT and FQNNGV. Template switching added a universal primer site, and cDNA bore unique molecular identifiers. TCRdb re-derived calls from the 5' RACE reads in MiXCR, one entry per CDR3 protein. The sample includes about 1.7 million distinct CDR3 sequences, 25% to 35% of them seen just once. Whole-study findings and limits: Modelling approaches yielded underestimates of out-of-frame TCR alpha sharing between monozygotic twins.

The chain has TRBV11-2 and TRBJ2-5; 7 bases are shared with TRBD2. Sequencing was performed on cord blood. The sequence came from a newborn girl in good health. CDR3 DNA: TGTGCCAGCAGCTTCCTCCGCGGGAGAGAGACCCAGTACTTC. This encodes CASSFLRGRETQYF. The full variable domain, completed using reference TRBV11-2 and TRBJ2-5, is EAGVAQSPRYKIIEKRQSVAFWCNPISGHATLYWYQQILGQGPKLLIQFQNNGVVDDSQLPKDRFSAERLKGVDSTLKIQPAKLEDSAVYLCASSFLRGRETQYFGPGTRLLVL.